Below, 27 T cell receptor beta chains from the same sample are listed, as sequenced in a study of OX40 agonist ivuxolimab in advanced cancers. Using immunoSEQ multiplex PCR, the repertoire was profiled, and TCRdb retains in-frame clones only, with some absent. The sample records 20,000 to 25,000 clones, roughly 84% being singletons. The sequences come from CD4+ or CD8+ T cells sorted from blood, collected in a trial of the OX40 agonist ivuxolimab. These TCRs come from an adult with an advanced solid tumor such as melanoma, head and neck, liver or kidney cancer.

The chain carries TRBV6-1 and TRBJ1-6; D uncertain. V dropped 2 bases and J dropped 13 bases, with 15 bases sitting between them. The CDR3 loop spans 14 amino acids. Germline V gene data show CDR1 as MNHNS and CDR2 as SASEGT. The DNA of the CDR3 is TGTGCCAGCAGTGAATGGAGCGATAAATCGCCCCTCCACTTT. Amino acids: CASSEWSDKSPLHF.

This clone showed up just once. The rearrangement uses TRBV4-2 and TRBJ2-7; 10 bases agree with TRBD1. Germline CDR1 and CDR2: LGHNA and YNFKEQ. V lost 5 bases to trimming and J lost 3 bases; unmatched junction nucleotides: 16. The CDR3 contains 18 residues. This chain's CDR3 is CASSLKESRGQGIYEQYF. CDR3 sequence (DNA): TGTGCCAGCAGCTTAAAAGAATCAAGGGGACAGGGGATCTACGAGCAGTACTTC.

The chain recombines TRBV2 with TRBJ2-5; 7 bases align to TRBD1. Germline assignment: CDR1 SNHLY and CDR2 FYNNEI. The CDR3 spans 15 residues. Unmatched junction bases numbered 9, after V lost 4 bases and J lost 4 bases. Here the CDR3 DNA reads TGTGCCAGCAGTGGACAGGGCAATAGTCGAGAGACCCAGTACTTC. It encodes CASSGQGNSRETQYF.

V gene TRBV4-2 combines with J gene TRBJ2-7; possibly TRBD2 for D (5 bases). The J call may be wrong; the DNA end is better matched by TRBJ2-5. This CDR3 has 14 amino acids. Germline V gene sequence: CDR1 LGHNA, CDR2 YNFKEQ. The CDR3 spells CASSLLITGETQYF. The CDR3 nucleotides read TGTGCCAGCAGCTTACTTATCACGGGGGAGACCCAGTACTTC.

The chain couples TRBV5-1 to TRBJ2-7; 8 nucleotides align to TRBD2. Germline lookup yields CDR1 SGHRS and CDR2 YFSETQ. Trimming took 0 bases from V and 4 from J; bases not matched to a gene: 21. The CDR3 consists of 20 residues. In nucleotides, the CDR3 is TGCGCCAGCAGCTTGGTACCGCCGGGAGGGCCCGAAGGGCCTTTATACGAGCAGTACTTC. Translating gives CASSLVPPGGPEGPLYEQYF.

The CDR3 loop reads CASSQVWTSGTYEQYF. DNA for the CDR3: TGCGCCAGCAGCCAAGTATGGACTAGCGGAACCTACGAGCAGTACTTC. The chain combines TRBV4-1 with TRBJ2-7, with 10 positions matching TRBD2. Germline trimming cut 1 base from V and 2 bases from J; bases unmatched to any gene: 5. Germline loops: CDR1 MGHRA, CDR2 YSYEKL. The CDR3 is made up of 16 amino acids.

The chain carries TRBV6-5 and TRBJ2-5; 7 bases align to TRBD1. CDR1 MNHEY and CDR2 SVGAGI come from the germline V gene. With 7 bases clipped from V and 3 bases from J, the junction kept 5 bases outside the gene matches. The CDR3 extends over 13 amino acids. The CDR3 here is CASTTTGEETQYF. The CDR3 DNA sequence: TGTGCCAGCACCACCACAGGGGAAGAGACCCAGTACTTC.

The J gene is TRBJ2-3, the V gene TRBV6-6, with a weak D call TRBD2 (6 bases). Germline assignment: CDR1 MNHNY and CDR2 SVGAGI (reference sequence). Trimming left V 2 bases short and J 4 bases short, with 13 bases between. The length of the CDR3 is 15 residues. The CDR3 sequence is CASSYPPGAPDTQYF. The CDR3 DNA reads TGTGCCAGCAGTTACCCCCCGGGAGCCCCAGATACGCAGTATTTT.

The CDR3 protein is CSVVPGLAVYEQYF. CDR3 bases: TGCAGCGTAGTACCGGGACTAGCAGTCTACGAGCAGTACTTC. The chain links TRBV29-1 to TRBJ2-7, with 9 nucleotides matching TRBD2. From germline, CDR1 is SQVTM and CDR2 ANQGSEA. The J segment lost 3 bases and the V segment lost 6 bases, leaving 9 bases of the junction unmatched. The CDR3 length is 14 residues.

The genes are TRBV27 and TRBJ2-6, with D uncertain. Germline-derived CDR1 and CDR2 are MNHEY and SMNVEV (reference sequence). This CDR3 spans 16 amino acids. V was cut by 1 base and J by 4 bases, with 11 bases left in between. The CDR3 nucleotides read TGTGCCAGCAGTTTATTATTCTCCGGCGGGGCCAACGTCCTGACTTTC. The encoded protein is CASSLLFSGGANVLTF.

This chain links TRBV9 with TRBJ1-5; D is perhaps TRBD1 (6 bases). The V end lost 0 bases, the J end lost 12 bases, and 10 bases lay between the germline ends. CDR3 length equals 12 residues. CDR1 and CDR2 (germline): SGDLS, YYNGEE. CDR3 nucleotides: TGTGCCAGCAGCGTAGAGGGGGGTGACCAGCATTTT. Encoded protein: CASSVEGGDQHF. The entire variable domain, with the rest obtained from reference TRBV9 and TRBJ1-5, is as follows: DSGVTQTPKHLITATGQRVTLRCSPRSGDLSVYWYQQSLDQGLQFLIQYYNGEERAKGNILERFSAQQFPDLHSELNLSSLELGDSALYFCASSVEGGDQHFGDGTRLSIL.

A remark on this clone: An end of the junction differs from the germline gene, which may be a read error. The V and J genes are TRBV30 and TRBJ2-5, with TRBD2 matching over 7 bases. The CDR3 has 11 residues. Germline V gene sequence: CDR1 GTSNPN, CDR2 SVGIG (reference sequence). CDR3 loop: CVWAGEETQYF. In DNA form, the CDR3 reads TGTGTCTGGGCGGGAGAAGAGACCCAGTACTTC.

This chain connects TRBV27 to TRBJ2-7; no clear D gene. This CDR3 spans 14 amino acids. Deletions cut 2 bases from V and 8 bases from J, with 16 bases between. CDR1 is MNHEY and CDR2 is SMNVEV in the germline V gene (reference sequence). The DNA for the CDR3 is TGTGCCAGCAGTTTAATCTCCGACCTTTCCAAGCAGTACTTC. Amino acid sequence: CASSLISDLSKQYF.

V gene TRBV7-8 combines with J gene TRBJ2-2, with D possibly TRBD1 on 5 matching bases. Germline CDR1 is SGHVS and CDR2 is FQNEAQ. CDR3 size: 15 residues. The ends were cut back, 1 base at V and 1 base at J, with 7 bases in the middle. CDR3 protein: CASSLGGGNTGELFF. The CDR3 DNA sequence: TGTGCCAGCAGCTTAGGGGGCGGGAACACCGGGGAGCTGTTTTTT.

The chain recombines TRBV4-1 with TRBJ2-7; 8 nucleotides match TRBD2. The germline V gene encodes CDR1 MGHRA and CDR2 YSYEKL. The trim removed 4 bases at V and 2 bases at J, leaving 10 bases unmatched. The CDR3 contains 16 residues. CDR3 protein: CASSLFGAGGPYEQYF. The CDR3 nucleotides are TGCGCCAGCAGCCTCTTCGGGGCGGGAGGCCCCTACGAGCAGTACTTC.

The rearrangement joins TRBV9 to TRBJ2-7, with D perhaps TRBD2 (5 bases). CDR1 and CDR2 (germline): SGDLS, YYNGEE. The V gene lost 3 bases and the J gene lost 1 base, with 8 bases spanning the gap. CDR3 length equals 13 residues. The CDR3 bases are TGTGCCAGCAGCGACGGGAATTCCTACGAGCAGTACTTC. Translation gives CASSDGNSYEQYF.

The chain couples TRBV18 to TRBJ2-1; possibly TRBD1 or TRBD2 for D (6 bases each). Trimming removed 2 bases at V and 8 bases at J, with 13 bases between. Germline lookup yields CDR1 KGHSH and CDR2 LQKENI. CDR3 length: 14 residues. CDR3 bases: TGTGCCAGCTCACCAGGGACAAAGCGGGATGAGCAGTTCTTC. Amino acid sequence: CASSPGTKRDEQFF. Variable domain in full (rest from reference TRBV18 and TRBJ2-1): NAGVMQNPRHLVRRRGQEARLRCSPMKGHSHVYWYRQLPEEGLKFMVYLQKENIIDESGMPKERFSAEFPKEGPSILRIQQVVRGDSAAYFCASSPGTKRDEQFFGPGTRLTVL.

The CDR3 region has the DNA TGTGCCAGCAGTGATAGGAGCGGGGAAGAGTTAGATACGCAGTATTTT. It encodes CASSDRSGEELDTQYF. The V gene is TRBV2, the J gene TRBJ2-3; TRBD2 matches at 7 bases. Per the germline V gene, CDR1 is SNHLY and CDR2 is FYNNEI. CDR3 length: 16 residues. V gave up 3 bases and J gave up 5 bases; unmatched junction bases: 11.

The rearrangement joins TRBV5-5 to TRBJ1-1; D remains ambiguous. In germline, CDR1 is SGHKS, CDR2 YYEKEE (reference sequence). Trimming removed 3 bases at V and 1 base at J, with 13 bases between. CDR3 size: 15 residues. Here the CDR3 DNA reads TGTGCCAGCAGCTACCCCGGGCAGACGAACACTGAAGCTTTCTTT. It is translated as CASSYPGQTNTEAFF.

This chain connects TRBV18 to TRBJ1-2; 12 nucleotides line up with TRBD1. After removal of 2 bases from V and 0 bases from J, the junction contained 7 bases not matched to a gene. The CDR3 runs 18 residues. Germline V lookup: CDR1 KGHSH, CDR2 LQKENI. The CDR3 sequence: CASSPSRDRGPSNYGYTF. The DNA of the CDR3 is TGTGCCAGCTCACCATCCCGGGACAGGGGGCCTTCTAACTATGGCTACACCTTC.

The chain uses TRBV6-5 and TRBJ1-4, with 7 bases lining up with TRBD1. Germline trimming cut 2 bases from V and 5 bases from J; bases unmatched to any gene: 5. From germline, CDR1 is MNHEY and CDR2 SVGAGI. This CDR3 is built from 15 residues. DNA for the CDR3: TGTGCCAGCAGTTACGGGACAGCTGGGAATGAAAAACTGTTTTTT. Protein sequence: CASSYGTAGNEKLFF.

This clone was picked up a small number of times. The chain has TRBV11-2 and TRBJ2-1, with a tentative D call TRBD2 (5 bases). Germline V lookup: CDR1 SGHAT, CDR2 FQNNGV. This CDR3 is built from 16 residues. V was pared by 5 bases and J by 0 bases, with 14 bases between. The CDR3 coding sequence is TGTGCCAGCAGCCCATCTGCCGGGAACTCCTACAATGAGCAGTTCTTC. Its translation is CASSPSAGNSYNEQFF. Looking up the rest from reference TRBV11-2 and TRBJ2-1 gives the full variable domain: EAGVAQSPRYKIIEKRQSVAFWCNPISGHATLYWYQQILGQGPKLLIQFQNNGVVDDSQLPKDRFSAERLKGVDSTLKIQPAKLEDSAVYLCASSPSAGNSYNEQFFGPGTRLTVL.

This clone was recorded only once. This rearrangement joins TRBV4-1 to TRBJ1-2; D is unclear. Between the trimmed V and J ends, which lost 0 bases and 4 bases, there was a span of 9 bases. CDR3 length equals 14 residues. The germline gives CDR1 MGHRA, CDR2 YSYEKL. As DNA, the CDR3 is TGCGCCAGCAGCCAAGATGCGGCCACCTATGGCTACACCTTC. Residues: CASSQDAATYGYTF.

The CDR3 loop is CASSGGTSGRALYNEQFF. The DNA of the CDR3 is TGTGCCAGCAGTGGGGGGACTAGCGGGAGGGCCCTTTACAATGAGCAGTTCTTC. V gene TRBV6-1 combines with J gene TRBJ2-1, with TRBD2 identical over 16 bases. The CDR3 runs to 18 residues. In germline, CDR1 is MNHNS, CDR2 SASEGT. V trimming: 4 bases; J trimming: 4 bases; junction bases outside the gene matches: 7.

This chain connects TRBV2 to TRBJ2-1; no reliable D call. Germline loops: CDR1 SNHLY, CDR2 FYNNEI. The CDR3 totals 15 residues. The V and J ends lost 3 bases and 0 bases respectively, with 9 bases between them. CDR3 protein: CASSDRSSSYNEQFF. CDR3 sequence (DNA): TGTGCCAGCAGTGACCGCTCAAGCTCCTACAATGAGCAGTTCTTC.

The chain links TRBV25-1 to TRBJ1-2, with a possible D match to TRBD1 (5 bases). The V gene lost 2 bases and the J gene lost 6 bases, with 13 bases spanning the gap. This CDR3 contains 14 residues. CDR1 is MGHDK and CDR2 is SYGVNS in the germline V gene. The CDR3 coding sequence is TGTGCCAGCAGTGAACAGTCTGGGGCTAATGGCTACACCTTC. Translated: CASSEQSGANGYTF.

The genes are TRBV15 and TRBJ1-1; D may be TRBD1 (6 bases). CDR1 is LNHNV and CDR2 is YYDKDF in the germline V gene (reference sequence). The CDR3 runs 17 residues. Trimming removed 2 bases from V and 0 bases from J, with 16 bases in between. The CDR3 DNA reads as TGTGCCACCAGCAGAAGACCCGGACAGTCTATGAACACTGAAGCTTTCTTT. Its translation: CATSRRPGQSMNTEAFF.